The rows below give T cell receptor beta chains drawn from one sample of a study of radiotherapy plus CTLA-4 blockade in lung cancer. TCRdb keeps only in-frame clones here, not all; method: immunoSEQ multiplex PCR. The sample shows tens of thousands of clones, 70% to 90% of them seen only once. Here the sequenced sample was peripheral blood, taken from a patient treated with radiotherapy plus ipilimumab. Every receptor here comes from a human donor with non-small cell lung cancer whose response to radiotherapy plus ipilimumab could not be evaluated. Each CDR3 is given with its conserved first and last residue. A D gene is named only where the DNA matches it firmly. The size entry is marked missing in some rows and otherwise reads once, few, many or a size class.

d_call	j_call	v_call	clone_size	cdr3_nt	cdr3_aa
TRBD2	TRBJ2-7	TRBV30	.	TGTGCCTGGAGTGGACTAGCGGGAGTCGAGCAGTACTTC	CAWSGLAGVEQYF
.	TRBJ2-7	TRBV6-1	.	TGTGCCAGCATGTGGACAGCGAGGCAGCGCGAGCAGTACTTC	CASMWTARQREQYF
.	TRBJ1-5	TRBV6-1	.	TGTGCCAGCACCCCGTCGGGGGATCAGCCCCAGCATTTT	CASTPSGDQPQHF
.	TRBJ2-7	TRBV5-1	.	TGCGCCAGCAGCCAGCGAAACGAGCAGTACTTC	CASSQRNEQYF
TRBD2	TRBJ2-5	TRBV4-1	.	TGCGCCAGCAGCCCTGCCAGGACTAGCGGACCTCAAGAGACCCAGTACTTC	CASSPARTSGPQETQYF
.	TRBJ1-3	TRBV7-2	.	TGTGCCAGCAGCCCTCACGCACAGGGTCTTGTAAACACCATATATTTT	CASSPHAQGLVNTIYF
TRBD2	TRBJ2-5	TRBV15	once	TGTGCCACCAGACCTAGCGGGAGAGAGACCCAGTACTTC	CATRPSGRETQYF
.	TRBJ2-7	TRBV2	.	TGTGCCAGCTCCGATCACGAGCAGTACTTC	CASSDHEQYF
TRBD2	TRBJ2-7	TRBV5-6	.	TGTGCCAGCAGCTGGGGACTAGCGGGGTCCTCCTACGAGCAGTACTTC	CASSWGLAGSSYEQYF
TRBD1	TRBJ1-2	TRBV29-1	.	TGCAGCGTTGGGCAGGGGGCCTATGGCTACACCTTC	CSVGQGAYGYTF
.	TRBJ2-7	TRBV28	.	TGTGCCAGCACCCTATCAGGTTTCGAGCAGTACTTC	CASTLSGFEQYF
TRBD1	TRBJ1-2	TRBV5-6	few	TGTGCCAGCAGCTTGAAGGGGGCGCAGGGCTACACCTTC	CASSLKGAQGYTF
.	TRBJ1-5	TRBV19	.	TGTGCCAGTAGTAAGGGAGGAGATCAGCCCCAGCATTTT	CASSKGGDQPQHF
.	TRBJ2-1	TRBV19	.	TGTGCCAGTACCGTACTAGATGGTCGCTACAATGAGCAGTTCTTC	CASTVLDGRYNEQFF
TRBD2	TRBJ2-5	TRBV18	.	TGTGCCAGCTCACCAGGGGGGACTAGCGACCCCCGGGAGCAGTACTTC	CASSPGGTSDPREQYF
.	TRBJ2-7	TRBV7-6	.	TGTGCCAGCAGCTTAGAGGCAGGGTCTGTCGGCGAGCAGTACTTC	CASSLEAGSVGEQYF
.	TRBJ2-7	TRBV7-9	.	TGTGCCAGCAGCTTAGGCGGCAGGGACTACGAGCAGTACTTC	CASSLGGRDYEQYF
.	TRBJ2-3	TRBV7-2	.	TGTGCCAGCAGCTTCGTTCGCACAGATACGCAGTATTTT	CASSFVRTDTQYF